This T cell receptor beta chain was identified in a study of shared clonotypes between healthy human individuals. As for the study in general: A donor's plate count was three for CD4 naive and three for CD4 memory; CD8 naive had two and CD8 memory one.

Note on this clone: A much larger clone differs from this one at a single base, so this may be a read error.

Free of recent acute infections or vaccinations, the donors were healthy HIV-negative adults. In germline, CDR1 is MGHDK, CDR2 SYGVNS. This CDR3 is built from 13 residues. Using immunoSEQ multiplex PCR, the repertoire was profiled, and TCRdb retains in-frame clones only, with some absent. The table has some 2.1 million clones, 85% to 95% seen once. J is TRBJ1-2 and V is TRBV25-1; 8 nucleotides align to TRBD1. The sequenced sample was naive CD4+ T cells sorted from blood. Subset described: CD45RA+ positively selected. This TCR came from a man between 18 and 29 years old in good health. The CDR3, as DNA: TGTGCCAGCAGTGAACAGGGGGCAAGGGGCTGCACCTTC. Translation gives CASSEQGARGCTF.